This T cell receptor (beta chain) is from a study of blood T cell repertoires in COVID-19. In the study overall: From T cells, B-cell-depleted T cells, or PBMCs came the material, which was cDNA or gDNA.

Germline CDR1 is MNHEY and CDR2 is SVGAGI. The CDR3 spans 13 residues. V was trimmed by 2 bases and J by 3 bases, leaving 8 bases between them. Seattle enrolled patients during active infection and tracked them longitudinally. Authors' data handling: For nucleated cells, counts were estimated from reference gene primer amplification. Data came from immunoSEQ multiplex PCR; TCRdb stores just in-frame clones and leaves some out. V and J calls plus clone size are reproduced from that table; the DNA served to infer D and trimming. The sample has 45,000 to 65,000 clones; approximately 80% are singletons. Material for sequencing was peripheral blood. This sequence joins TRBV6-5 and TRBJ2-7, with D perhaps matching TRBD1 (5 bases). This receptor was taken from a man younger than 45 with COVID-19, enrolled during active disease. CDR3 bases: TGTGCCAGCAGTTACGGAGACAGCTACGAGCAGTACTTC. Translation gives CASSYGDSYEQYF.